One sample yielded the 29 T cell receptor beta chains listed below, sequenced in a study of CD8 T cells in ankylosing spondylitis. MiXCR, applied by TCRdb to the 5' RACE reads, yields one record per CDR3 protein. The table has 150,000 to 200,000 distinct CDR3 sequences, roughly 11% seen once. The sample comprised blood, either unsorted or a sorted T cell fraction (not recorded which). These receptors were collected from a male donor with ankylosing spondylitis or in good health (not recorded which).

The DNA of the CDR3 is TGTGCCAGCAGCAAGACGGACTTCTCCTACAATGAGCAGTTCTTC. Translation gives CASSKTDFSYNEQFF. V is TRBV6-1 and J is TRBJ2-1; tentatively, D is TRBD2 (5 bases). Between the trimmed V and J ends, which lost 6 bases and 0 bases, there was a span of 12 bases. The germline V gene encodes CDR1 MNHNS and CDR2 SASEGT. This CDR3 is 15 amino acids long.

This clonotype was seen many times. CDR3 coding DNA: TGCAGTGCTAGATACAAACTAGCAGGGGAGACCCAGTACTTC. As protein: CSARYKLAGETQYF. J is TRBJ2-5 and V is TRBV20-1, with TRBD2 as a possible D gene (6 bases). CDR3 length equals 14 residues. CDR1 is DFQATT, CDR2 SNEGSKA, per germline (reference sequence). V was shortened by 2 bases and J by 5 bases, with 15 bases between the two germline ends.

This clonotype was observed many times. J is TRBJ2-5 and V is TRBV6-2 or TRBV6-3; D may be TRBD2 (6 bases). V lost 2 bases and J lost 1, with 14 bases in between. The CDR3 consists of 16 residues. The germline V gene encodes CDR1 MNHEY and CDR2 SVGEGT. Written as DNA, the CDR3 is TGTGCCAGCAGTTACCCTGGCGGCGGGGTCCAAGAGACCCAGTACTTC. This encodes CASSYPGGGVQETQYF.

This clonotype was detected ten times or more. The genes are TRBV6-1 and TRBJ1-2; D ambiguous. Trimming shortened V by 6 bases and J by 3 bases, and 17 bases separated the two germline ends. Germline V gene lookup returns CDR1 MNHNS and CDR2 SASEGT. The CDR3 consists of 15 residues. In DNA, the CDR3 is TGTGCCAGCAGCCAAGGTCTTACATCGGACTATGGCTACACCTTC. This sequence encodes CASSQGLTSDYGYTF.

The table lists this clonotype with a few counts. The CDR3 DNA is TGCGCCAGCAGCGCCATTGGGGGGAACAATGAGCAGTTCTTC. This codes for CASSAIGGNNEQFF. The chain is built from TRBV5-1 and TRBJ2-1; a possible D gene is TRBD2 (6 bases). Germline lookup yields CDR1 SGHRS and CDR2 YFSETQ. Between the trimmed V and J ends, which lost 4 bases and 5 bases, there was a span of 13 bases. CDR3 length equals 14 residues.

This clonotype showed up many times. The CDR3 is CASSSRLGAYQETQYF. The CDR3, as DNA: TGTGCCAGCAGCTCACGTCTGGGGGCGTACCAAGAGACCCAGTACTTC. The chain has TRBV5-4 and TRBJ2-5; maybe TRBD1 (6 bases). This CDR3 is built from 16 residues. Germline V CDR1 and CDR2: SGHNT, YYREEE (reference sequence). V was clipped by 3 bases and J by 0 bases, with 15 bases between them.

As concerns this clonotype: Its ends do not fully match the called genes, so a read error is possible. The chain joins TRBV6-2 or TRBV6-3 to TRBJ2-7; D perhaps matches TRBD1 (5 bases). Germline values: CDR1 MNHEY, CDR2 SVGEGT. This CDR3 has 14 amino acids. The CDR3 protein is CAGSQTGRAYEQYF. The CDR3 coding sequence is TGTGCCGGCAGCCAAACGGGCAGGGCCTACGAGCAGTACTTC.

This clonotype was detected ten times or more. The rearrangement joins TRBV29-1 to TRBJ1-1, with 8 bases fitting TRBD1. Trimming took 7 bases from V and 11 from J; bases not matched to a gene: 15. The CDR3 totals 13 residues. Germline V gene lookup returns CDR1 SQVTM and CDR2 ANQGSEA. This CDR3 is CSGGQANFPEAFF. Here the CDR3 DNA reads TGCAGCGGGGGACAGGCTAACTTTCCGGAGGCTTTCTTT.

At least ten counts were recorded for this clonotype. The CDR3 region is CSARGGNTEAFF. For the CDR3, the DNA is TGCAGTGCCCGAGGAGGGAACACTGAAGCTTTCTTT. J is TRBJ1-1 and V is TRBV20-1; no clear D gene. Trimming shortened V by 6 bases and J by 1 base, and 9 bases separated the two germline ends. Germline V gene lookup returns CDR1 DFQATT and CDR2 SNEGSKA (reference sequence). The CDR3 extends over 12 amino acids.

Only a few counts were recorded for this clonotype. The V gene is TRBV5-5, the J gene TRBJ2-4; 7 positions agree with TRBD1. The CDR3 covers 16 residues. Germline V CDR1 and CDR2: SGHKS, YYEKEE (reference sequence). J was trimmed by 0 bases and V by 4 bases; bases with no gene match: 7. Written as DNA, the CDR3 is TGTGCCAGCAGCATGCGGACAGGAGTAGCCAAAAACATTCAGTACTTC. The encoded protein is CASSMRTGVAKNIQYF.

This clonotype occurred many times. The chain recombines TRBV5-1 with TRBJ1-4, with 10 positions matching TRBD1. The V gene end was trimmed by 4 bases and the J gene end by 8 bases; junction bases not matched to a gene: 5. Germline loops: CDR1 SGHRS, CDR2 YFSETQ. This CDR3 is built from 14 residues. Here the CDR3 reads CASSLGTGDEKLFF. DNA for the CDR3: TGCGCCAGCAGCCTTGGGACAGGGGACGAAAAACTGTTTTTT.

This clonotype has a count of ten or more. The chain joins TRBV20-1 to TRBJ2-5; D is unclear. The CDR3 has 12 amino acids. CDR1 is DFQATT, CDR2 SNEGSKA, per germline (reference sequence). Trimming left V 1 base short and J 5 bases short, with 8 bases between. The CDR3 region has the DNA TGCAGTGCTAGAGGGGAATCTGAGACCCAGTACTTC. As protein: CSARGESETQYF.

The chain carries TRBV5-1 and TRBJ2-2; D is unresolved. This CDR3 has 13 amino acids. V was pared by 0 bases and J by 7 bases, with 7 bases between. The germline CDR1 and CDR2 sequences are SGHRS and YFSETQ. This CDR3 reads CASSLDTGGELFF. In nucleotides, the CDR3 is TGCGCCAGCAGCTTGGACACGGGCGGGGAGCTGTTTTTT.

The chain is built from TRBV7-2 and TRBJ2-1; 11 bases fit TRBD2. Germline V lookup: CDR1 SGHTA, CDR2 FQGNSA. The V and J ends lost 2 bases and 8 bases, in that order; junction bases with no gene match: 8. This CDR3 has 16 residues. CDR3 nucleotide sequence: TGTGCCAGCAGCTTATTCGGCGGGACTAGCGGCTATGAGCAGTTCTTC. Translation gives CASSLFGGTSGYEQFF.

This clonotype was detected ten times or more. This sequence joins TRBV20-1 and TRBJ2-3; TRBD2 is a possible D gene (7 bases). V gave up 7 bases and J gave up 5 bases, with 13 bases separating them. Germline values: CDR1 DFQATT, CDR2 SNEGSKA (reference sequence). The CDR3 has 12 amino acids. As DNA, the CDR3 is TGCAGTGATGGGGGGGGGCTAGATACGCAGTATTTT. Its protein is CSDGGGLDTQYF.

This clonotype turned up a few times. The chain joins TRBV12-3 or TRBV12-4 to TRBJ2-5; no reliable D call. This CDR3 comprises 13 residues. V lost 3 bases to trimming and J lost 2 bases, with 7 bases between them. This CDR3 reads CASSFEDQETQYF. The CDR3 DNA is TGTGCCAGCAGTTTCGAAGATCAAGAGACCCAGTACTTC.

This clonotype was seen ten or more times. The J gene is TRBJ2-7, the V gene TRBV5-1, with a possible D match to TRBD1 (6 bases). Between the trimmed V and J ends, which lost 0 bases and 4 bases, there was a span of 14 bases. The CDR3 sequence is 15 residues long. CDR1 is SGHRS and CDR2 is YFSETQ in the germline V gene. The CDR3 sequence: CASSLGGQLIYEQYF. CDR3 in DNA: TGCGCCAGCAGCTTGGGGGGACAACTTATTTACGAGCAGTACTTC.

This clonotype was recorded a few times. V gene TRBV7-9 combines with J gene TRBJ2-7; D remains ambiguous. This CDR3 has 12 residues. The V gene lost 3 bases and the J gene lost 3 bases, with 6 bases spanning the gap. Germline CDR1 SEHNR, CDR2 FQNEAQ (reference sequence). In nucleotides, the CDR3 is TGTGCCAGCAGCTTCAATAGCTACGAGCAGTACTTC. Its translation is CASSFNSYEQYF.

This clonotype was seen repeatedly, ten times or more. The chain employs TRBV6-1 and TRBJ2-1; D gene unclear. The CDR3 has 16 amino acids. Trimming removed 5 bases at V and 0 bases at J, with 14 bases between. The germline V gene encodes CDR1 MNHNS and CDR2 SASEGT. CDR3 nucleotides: TGTGCCAGCAGTCTCTCTGACCCGAGCTCCTACAATGAGCAGTTCTTC. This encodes CASSLSDPSSYNEQFF.

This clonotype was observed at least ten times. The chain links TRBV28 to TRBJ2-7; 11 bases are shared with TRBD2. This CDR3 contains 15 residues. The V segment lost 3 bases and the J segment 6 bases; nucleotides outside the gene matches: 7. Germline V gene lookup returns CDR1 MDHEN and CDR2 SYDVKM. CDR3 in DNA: TGTGCCAGCAGTTTTACTAGCGGGAGCTTCCCCGAGCAGTACTTC. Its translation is CASSFTSGSFPEQYF.

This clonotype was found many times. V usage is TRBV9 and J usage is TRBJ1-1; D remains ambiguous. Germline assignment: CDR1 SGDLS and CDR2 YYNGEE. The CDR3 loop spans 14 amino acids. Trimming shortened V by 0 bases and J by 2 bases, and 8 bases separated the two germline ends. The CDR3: CASSVVADNTEAFF. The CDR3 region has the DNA TGTGCCAGCAGCGTAGTAGCGGATAACACTGAAGCTTTCTTT.

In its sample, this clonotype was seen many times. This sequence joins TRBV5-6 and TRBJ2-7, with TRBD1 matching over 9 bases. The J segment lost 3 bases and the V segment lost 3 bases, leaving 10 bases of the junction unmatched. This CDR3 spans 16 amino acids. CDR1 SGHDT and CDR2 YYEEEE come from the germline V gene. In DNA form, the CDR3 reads TGTGCCAGCAGCTCAGTCCCGGGACAGGGATTCTACGAGCAGTACTTC. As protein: CASSSVPGQGFYEQYF.

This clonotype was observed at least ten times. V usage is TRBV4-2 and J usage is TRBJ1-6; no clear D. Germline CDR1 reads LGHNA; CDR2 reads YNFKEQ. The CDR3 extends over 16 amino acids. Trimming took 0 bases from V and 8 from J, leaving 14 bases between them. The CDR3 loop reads CASSQDSGDGDSPLHF. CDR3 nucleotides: TGTGCCAGCAGCCAAGATAGTGGGGATGGGGATTCACCCCTCCACTTT.

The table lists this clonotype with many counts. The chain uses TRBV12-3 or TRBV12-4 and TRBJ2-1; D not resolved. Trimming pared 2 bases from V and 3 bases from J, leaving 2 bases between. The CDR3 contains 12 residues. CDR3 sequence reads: CASSLSYNEQFF. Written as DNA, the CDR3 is TGTGCCAGCAGTTTAAGCTACAATGAGCAGTTCTTC.

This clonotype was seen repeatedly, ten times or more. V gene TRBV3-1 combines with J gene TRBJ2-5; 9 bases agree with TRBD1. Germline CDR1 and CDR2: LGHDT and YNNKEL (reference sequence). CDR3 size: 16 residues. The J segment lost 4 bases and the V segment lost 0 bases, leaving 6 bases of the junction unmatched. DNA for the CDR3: TGTGCCAGCAGCCAAGACCACAGGGACAGGGTAGAGACCCAGTACTTC. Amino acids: CASSQDHRDRVETQYF.

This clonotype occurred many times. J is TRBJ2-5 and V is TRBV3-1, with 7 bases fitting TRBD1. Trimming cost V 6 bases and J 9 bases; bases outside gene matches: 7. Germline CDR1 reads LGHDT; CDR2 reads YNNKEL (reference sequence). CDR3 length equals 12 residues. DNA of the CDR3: TGTGCCAGCAGGTACAGGGGAACGGCCCAGTACTTC. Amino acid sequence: CASRYRGTAQYF.

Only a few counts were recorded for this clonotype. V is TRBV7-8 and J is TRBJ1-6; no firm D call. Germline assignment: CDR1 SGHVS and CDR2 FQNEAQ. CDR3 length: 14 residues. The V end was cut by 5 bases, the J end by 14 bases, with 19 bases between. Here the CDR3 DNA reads TGTGCCAGCAGCGGAGGGATGCAGTTTTCGGCCCTCCACTTT. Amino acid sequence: CASSGGMQFSALHF.

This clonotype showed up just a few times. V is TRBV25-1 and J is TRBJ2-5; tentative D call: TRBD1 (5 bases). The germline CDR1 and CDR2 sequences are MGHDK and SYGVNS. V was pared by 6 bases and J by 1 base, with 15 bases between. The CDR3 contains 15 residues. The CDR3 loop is CASSLHGHIQETQYF. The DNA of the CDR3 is TGTGCCAGCAGCCTTCACGGACATATCCAAGAGACCCAGTACTTC.

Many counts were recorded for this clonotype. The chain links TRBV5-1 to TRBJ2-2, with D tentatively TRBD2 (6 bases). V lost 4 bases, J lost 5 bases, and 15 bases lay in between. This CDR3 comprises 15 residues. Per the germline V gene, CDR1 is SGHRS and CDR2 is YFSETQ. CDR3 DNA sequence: TGCGCCAGCAGCACAGTGACTAGAGAAACCGGGGAGCTGTTTTTT. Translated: CASSTVTRETGELFF.